These T cell receptor beta chains were read from a single sample in a study of blood T cell repertoires in COVID-19. Profiled with immunoSEQ multiplex PCR; TCRdb holds only in-frame clones, not every one. The sample includes about 250,000 clones, roughly 91% of them seen just once. The sequenced sample was PBMCs or T cells enriched from blood (not recorded which). Receptors were obtained from a woman aged 30 to 39 with acute COVID-19. Each CDR3 is given with its conserved first and last residue. D genes are given only for firm matches. Clone sizes are given selectively: once, few, many, or a class where the clone is expanded.

once,TRBJ1-1,TRBV4-1,NA,TGCGCCAGCAGCCAATCCCAGGGGTACGTGGCTGAAGCTTTCTTT,CASSQSQGYVAEAFF
once,TRBJ2-7,TRBV9,NA,TGTGCCAGCAGCGTAAGCGGACAGAACTACGAGCAGTACTTC,CASSVSGQNYEQYF
NA,TRBJ2-1,TRBV27,NA,TGTGCCAGCAGTTTCTTAAGTGTGGCAGGGGCCAATGAGCAGTTCTTC,CASSFLSVAGANEQFF
NA,TRBJ1-1,TRBV3-1/TRBV3-2,NA,TGTGCCAGCAGCCGGGGAGATGACACTGAAGCTTTCTTT,CASSRGDDTEAFF
NA,TRBJ1-6,TRBV18,NA,TGTGCCAGCTCACTCAGGGTTCAGAGCTCCTATAATTCACCCCTCCACTTT,CASSLRVQSSYNSPLHF
NA,TRBJ2-5,TRBV1,NA,TGCACCAGCAGCCACGCCCGACTAGGTTCGGGGGGGGCTGAGGTAGAGACCCAGTACTTC,CTSSHARLGSGGAEVETQYF
few,TRBJ2-7,TRBV5-4,NA,TGTGCCAGCAGCTTAGCTCTCTCCTACGAGCAGTACTTC,CASSLALSYEQYF
NA,TRBJ1-2,TRBV30,TRBD1,TGTGCCTGGAGCCACAAGGGGGCCTATGGCTACACCTTC,CAWSHKGAYGYTF
NA,TRBJ1-4,TRBV6-5,NA,TGTGCCAGCGGAATACAGGCGAGGAATGAAAAACTGTTTTTT,CASGIQARNEKLFF
NA,TRBJ1-1,TRBV7-8,TRBD1,TGTGCCAGCAGCTTCGGACAGGGGAACACTGAAGCTTTCTTT,CASSFGQGNTEAFF
few,TRBJ2-3,TRBV5-1,TRBD1,TGCGCCAGCAGCATTATCCAGGGGGCGGCAGATACGCAGTATTTT,CASSIIQGAADTQYF
NA,TRBJ2-7,TRBV7-2,TRBD1,TGTGCCAGCAGCTTAGGAAGACAGGGGTACGAGCAGTACTTC,CASSLGRQGYEQYF
few,TRBJ1-1,TRBV19,NA,TGTGCCAGTAGTATAGTTCGGGGTGATGAAGCTTTCTTT,CASSIVRGDEAFF
NA,TRBJ2-1,TRBV5-1,TRBD2,TGCGCCAGCAGCTTGGCTAGCGGGGGGATGGGGGAGCAGTTCTTC,CASSLASGGMGEQFF
NA,TRBJ2-3,TRBV27,NA,TGTGCCAGCAGTTCAATCGGTTCTAGCACAGATACGCAGTATTTT,CASSSIGSSTDTQYF